This T cell receptor beta chain was sequenced for a study of cytomegalovirus exposure and HLA in healthy donors. Background on the study: Approximately 180 million T cells yielded approximately 100 million unique TCR beta sequences, as an earlier analysis found.

The PCR had 60 Vbeta and 13 Jbeta primers. The method was immunoSEQ multiplex PCR; TCRdb's version includes in-frame clones alone and lacks a portion of them. The sample includes some 180,000 clones, approximately 84% of them seen just once. Trimming took off 3 bases at V and 7 bases at J, with 19 bases between the two ends. CDR1 is SGHNT, CDR2 YYREEE, per germline (reference sequence). The CDR3 has 15 residues. This clonotype was sampled from a girl under three years old in good health and CMV-seronegative. The V call is TRBV5-4, the J call TRBJ1-1; D gene ambiguous. The specimen sequenced was PBMCs. In nucleotides, the CDR3 is TGTGCCAGCAGCTACAGTCAGCTGGCTACCTTTGAAGCTTTCTTT. Translated, it gives CASSYSQLATFEAFF.